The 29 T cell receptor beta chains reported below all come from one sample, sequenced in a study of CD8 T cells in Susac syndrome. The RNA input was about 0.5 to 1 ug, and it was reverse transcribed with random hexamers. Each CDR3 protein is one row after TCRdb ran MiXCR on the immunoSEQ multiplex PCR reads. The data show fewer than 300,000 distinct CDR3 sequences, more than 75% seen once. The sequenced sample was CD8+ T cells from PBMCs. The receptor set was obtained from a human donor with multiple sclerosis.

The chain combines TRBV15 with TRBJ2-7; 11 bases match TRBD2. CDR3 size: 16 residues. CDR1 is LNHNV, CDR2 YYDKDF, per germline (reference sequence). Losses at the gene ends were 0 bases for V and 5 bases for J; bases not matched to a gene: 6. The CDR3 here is CATSRELAGAYDEQYF. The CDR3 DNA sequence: TGTGCCACCAGCAGAGAACTAGCGGGGGCCTACGACGAGCAGTACTTC.

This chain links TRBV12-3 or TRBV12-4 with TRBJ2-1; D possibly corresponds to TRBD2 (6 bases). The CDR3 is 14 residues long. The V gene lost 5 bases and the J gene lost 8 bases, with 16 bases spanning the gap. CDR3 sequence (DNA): TGTGCCAGCAGTCCGCGGAGGGCTTTCGATGAGCAGTTCTTC. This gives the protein CASSPRRAFDEQFF.

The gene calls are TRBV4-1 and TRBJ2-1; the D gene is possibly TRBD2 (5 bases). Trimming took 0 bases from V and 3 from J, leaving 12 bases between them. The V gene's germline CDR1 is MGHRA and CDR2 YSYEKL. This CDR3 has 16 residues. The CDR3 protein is CASSQDPLTNYNEQFF. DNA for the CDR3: TGCGCCAGCAGCCAAGATCCCCTGACTAACTACAATGAGCAGTTCTTC.

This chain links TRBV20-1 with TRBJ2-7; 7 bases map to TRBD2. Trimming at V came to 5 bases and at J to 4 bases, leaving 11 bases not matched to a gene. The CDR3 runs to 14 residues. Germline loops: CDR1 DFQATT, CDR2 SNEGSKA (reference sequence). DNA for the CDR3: TGCAGTGCTGTTCCCGAGCGGGACCTATACGAGCAGTACTTC. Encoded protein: CSAVPERDLYEQYF.

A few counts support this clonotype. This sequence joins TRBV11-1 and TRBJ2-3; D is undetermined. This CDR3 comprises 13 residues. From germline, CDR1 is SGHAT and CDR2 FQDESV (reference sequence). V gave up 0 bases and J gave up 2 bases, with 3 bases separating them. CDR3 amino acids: CASSLAVTDTQYF. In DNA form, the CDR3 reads TGTGCCAGCAGCTTAGCTGTCACAGATACGCAGTATTTT.

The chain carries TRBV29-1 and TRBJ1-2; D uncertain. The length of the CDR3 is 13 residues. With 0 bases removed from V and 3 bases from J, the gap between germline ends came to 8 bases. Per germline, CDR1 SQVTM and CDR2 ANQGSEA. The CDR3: CSVEDGSHYGYTF. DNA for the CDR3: TGCAGCGTTGAAGACGGGTCCCACTATGGCTACACCTTC.

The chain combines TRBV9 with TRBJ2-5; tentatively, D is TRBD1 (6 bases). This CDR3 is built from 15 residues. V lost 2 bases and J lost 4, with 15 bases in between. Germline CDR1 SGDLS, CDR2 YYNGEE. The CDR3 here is CASSVEAGVGETQYF. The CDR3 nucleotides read TGTGCCAGCAGCGTCGAGGCAGGGGTAGGAGAGACCCAGTACTTC.

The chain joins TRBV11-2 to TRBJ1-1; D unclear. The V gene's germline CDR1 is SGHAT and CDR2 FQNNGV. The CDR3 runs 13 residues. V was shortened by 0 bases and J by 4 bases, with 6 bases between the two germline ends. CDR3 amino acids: CASSLDLITEAFF. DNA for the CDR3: TGTGCCAGCAGCTTAGATTTGATCACTGAAGCTTTCTTT.

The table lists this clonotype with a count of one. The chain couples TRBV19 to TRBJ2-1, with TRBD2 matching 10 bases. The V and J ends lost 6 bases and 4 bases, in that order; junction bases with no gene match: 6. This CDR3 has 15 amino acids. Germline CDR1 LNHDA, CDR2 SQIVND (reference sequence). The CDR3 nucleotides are TGTGCCAGTAGGTTCGTAGCGGGAGGTTACAATGAGCAGTTCTTC. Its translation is CASRFVAGGYNEQFF.

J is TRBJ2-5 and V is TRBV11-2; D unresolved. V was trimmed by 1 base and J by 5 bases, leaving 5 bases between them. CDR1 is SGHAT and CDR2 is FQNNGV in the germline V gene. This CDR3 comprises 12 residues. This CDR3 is CASSLALETQYF. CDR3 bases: TGTGCCAGCAGCTTAGCGTTGGAGACCCAGTACTTC.

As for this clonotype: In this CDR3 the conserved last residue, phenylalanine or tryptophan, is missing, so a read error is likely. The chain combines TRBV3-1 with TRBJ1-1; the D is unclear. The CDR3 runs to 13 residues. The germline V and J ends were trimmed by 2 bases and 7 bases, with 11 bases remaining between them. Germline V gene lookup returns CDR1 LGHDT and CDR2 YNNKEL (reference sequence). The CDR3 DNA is TGTGCCAGCAGCCAAAACACTGACTGTGAAGCTTTCTCT. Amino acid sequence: CASSQNTDCEAFS.

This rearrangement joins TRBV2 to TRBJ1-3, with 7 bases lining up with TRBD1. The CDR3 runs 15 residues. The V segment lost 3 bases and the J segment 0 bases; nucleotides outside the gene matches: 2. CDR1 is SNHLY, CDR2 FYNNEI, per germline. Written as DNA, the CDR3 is TGTGCCAGCAGTGAGGCAGGGGGCTCTGGAAACACCATATATTTT. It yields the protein CASSEAGGSGNTIYF.

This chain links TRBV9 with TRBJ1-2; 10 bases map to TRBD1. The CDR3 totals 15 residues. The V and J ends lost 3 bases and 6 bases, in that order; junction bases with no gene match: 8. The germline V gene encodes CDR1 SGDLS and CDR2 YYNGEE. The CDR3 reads CASSAPGQGTNGYTF. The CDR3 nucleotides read TGTGCCAGCAGCGCCCCGGGACAGGGGACGAATGGCTACACCTTC.

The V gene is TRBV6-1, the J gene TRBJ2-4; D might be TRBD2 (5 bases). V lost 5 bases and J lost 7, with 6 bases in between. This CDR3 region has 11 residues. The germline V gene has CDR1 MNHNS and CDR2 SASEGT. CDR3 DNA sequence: TGTGCCAGCAGTTGGGAGAACATTCAGTACTTC. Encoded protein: CASSWENIQYF.

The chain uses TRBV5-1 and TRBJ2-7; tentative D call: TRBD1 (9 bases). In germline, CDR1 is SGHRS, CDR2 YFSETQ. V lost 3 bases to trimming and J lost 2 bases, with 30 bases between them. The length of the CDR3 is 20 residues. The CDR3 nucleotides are TGCGCCAGCAGCTCAGTAGCGGGACAGGGATCACCACTGCTCCCCTACGAGCAGTACTTC. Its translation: CASSSVAGQGSPLLPYEQYF.

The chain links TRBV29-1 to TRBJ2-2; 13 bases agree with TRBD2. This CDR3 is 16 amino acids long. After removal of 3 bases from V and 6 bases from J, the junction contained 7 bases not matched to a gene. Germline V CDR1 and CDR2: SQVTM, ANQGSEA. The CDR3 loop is CSVDPGTSGIAGELFF. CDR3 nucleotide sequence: TGCAGCGTTGACCCCGGGACTAGCGGGATTGCCGGGGAGCTGTTTTTT.

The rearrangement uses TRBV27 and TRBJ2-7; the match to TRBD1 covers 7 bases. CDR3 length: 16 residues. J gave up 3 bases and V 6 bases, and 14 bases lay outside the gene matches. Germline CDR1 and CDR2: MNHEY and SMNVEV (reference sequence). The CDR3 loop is CASSQSVGTVDYEQYF. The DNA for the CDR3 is TGTGCCAGCAGCCAATCCGTTGGGACAGTCGACTACGAGCAGTACTTC.

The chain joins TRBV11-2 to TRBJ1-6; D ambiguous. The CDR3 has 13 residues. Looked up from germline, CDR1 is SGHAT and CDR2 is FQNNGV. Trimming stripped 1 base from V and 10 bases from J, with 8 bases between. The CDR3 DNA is TGTGCCAGCAGCTTAGCGGTTACCTCACCCCTCCACTTT. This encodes CASSLAVTSPLHF.

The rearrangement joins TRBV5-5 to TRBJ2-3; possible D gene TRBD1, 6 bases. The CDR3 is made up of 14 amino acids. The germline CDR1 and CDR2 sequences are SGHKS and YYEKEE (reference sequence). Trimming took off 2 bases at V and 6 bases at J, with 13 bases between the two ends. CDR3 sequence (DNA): TGTGCCAGCAGCTTACCGGACAGTAGGGATACGCAGTATTTT. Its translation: CASSLPDSRDTQYF.

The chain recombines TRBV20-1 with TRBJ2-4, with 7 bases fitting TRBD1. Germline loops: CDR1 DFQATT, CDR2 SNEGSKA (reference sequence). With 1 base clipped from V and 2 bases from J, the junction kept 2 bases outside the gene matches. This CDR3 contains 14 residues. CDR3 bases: TGCAGTGCTAGAGGACAGGGTTCCAAAAACATTCAGTACTTC. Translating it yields CSARGQGSKNIQYF.

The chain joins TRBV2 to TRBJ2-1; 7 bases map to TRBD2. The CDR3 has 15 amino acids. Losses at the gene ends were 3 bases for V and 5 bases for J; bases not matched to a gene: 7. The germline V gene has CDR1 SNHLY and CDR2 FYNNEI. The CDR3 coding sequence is TGTGCCAGCAGTGAGTCGCTAGCGGAGGACAATGAGCAGTTCTTC. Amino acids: CASSESLAEDNEQFF.

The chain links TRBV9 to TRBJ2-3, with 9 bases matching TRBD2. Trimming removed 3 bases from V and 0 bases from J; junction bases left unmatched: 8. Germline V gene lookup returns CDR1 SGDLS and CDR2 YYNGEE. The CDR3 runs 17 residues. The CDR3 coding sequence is TGTGCCAGCAGCGCCACCGGGACTAGCAGAAGCACAGATACGCAGTATTTT. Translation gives CASSATGTSRSTDTQYF.

This CDR3 reads CSARGRRSSGNTIYF. Here the CDR3 DNA reads TGCAGTGCTAGAGGCCGCAGGAGCTCTGGAAACACCATATATTTT. The chain uses TRBV20-1 and TRBJ1-3; D gene ambiguous. The germline V gene has CDR1 DFQATT and CDR2 SNEGSKA (reference sequence). The CDR3 is 15 residues long. V was pared by 1 base and J by 0 bases, with 10 bases between.

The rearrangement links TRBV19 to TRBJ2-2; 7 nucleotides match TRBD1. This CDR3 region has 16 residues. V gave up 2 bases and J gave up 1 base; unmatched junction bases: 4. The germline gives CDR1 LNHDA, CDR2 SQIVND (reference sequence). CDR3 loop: CASSISAGGNTGELFF. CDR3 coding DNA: TGTGCCAGTAGTATATCGGCAGGGGGGAACACCGGGGAGCTGTTTTTT.

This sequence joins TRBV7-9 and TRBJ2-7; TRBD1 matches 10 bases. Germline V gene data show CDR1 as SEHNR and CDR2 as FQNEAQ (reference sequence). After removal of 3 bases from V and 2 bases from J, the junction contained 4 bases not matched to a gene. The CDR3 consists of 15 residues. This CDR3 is CASSFHDRGPYEQYF. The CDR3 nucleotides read TGTGCCAGCAGCTTCCACGACAGGGGGCCCTACGAGCAGTACTTC. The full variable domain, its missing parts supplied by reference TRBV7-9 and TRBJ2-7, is DTGVSQNPRHKITKRGQNVTFRCDPISEHNRLYWYRQTLGQGPEFLTYFQNEAQLEKSRLLSDRFSAERPKGSFSTLEIQRTEQGDSAMYLCASSFHDRGPYEQYFGPGTRLTVT.

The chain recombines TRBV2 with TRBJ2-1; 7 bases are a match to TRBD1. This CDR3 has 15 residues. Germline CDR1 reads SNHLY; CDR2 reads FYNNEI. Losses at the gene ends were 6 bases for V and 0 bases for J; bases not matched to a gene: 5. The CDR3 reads CASRDRASSYNEQFF. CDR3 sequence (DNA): TGTGCCAGCAGAGACAGGGCGAGCTCCTACAATGAGCAGTTCTTC.

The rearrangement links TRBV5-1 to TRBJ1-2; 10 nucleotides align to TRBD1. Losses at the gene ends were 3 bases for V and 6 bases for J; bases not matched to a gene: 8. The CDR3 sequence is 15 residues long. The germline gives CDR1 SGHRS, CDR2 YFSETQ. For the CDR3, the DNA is TGCGCCAGCAGCTCCAAGACAGGGGGCGCCGATGGCTACACCTTC. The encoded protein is CASSSKTGGADGYTF.

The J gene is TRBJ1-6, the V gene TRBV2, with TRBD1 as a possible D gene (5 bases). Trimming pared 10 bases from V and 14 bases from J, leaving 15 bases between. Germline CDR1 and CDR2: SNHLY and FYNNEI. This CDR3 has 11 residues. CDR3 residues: CANRDLWTLHF. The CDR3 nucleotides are TGTGCCAACCGGGACCTCTGGACCCTCCACTTT.

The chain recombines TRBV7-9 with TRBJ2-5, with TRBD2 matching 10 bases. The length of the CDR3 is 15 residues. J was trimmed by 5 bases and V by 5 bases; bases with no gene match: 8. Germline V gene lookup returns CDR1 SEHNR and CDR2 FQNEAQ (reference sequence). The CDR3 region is CASSPFLAGEETQYF. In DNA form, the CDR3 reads TGTGCCAGCAGCCCATTTCTAGCGGGAGAGGAGACCCAGTACTTC. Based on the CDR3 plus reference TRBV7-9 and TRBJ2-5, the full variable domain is DTGVSQNPRHKITKRGQNVTFRCDPISEHNRLYWYRQTLGQGPEFLTYFQNEAQLEKSRLLSDRFSAERPKGSFSTLEIQRTEQGDSAMYLCASSPFLAGEETQYFGPGTRLLVL.